This TCR beta chain was obtained from a study of cytomegalovirus exposure and HLA in healthy donors. General observations from the study: Another analysis was done later, and it associated around 17,000 TCR beta sequences with HLA alleles at 0.05 false discovery rate. Later analysis showed TCR association rates varying by HLA locus, highest for DRB1 and lowest for HLA-C.

The CDR3 covers 14 residues. CDR1 and CDR2 (germline): MNHNS, SASEGT. Trimming took 3 bases from V and 0 from J, leaving 8 bases between them. Primers: 60 Vbeta forward and 13 Jbeta reverse. As handled by the study authors: Per a later analysis, the number of unique TCR beta chains was about 78 million, of which around 10 million were shared. The method was immunoSEQ multiplex PCR; TCRdb's version includes in-frame clones alone and lacks a portion of them. The DNA gave D and trimming, while V, J and clone size come from that table. The data contain over 130,000 clones, 70% to 85% of them singletons. Note on this clone: Its target is unknown.

The TCR comes from a male donor in good health and CMV-seronegative. This rearrangement joins TRBV6-1 to TRBJ1-1; D remains unclear. Sequenced: PBMCs. CDR3 in amino acids: CASSEPGLNTEAFF. The CDR3 coding sequence is TGTGCCAGCAGTGAGCCGGGATTGAACACTGAAGCTTTCTTT.